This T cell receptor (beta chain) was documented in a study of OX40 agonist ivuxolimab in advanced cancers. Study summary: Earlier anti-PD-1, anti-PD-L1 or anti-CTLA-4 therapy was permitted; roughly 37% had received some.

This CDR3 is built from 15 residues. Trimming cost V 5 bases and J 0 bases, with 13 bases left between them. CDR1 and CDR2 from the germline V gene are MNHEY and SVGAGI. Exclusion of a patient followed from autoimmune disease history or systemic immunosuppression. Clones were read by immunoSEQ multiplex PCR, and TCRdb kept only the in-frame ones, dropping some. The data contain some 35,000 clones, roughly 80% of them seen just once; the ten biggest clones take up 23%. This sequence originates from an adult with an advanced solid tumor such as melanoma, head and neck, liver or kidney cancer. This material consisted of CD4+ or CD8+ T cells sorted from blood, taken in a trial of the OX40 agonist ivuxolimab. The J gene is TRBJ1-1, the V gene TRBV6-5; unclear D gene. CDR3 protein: CASSDWTGMNTEAFF. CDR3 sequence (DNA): TGTGCCAGCAGTGACTGGACGGGGATGAACACTGAAGCTTTCTTT.